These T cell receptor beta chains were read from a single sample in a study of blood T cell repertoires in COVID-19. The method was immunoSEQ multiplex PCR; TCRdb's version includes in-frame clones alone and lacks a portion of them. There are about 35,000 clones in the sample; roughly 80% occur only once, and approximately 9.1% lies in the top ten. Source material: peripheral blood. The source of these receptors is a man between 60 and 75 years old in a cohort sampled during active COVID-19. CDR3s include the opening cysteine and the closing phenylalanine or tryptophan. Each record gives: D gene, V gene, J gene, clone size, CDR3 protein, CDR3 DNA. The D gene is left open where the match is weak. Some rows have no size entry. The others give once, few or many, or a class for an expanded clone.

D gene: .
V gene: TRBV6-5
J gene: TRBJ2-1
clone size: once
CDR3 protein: CASRKSEGAYNEQFF
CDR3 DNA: TGTGCCAGCAGGAAATCAGAGGGGGCCTACAATGAGCAGTTCTTC

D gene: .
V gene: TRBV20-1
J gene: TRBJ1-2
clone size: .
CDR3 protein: CSAPGGYTF
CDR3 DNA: TGCAGTGCGCCGGGTGGCTACACCTTC

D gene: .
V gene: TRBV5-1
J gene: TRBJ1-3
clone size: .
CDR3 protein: CASSLGGSGNTIYF
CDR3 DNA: TGCGCCAGCAGCTTAGGGGGATCTGGAAACACCATATATTTT

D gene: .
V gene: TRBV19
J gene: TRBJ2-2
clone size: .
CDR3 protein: CASSQSTNTGELFF
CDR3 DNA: TGTGCCAGTAGCCAATCAACGAACACCGGGGAGCTGTTTTTT

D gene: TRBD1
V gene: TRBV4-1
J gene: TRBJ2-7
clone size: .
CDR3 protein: CASSHSGTGAYEQYF
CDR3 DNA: TGCGCCAGCAGCCATTCCGGGACAGGCGCCTACGAGCAGTACTTC

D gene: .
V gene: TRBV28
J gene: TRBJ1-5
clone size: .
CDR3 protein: CASGGNKPQSNQPQHF
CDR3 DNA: TGTGCCAGCGGGGGGAACAAGCCCCAGAGCAATCAGCCCCAGCATTTT

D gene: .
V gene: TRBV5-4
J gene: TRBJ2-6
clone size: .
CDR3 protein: CASSLVRAGANVLTF
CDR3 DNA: TGTGCCAGCAGCTTGGTCAGGGCTGGGGCCAACGTCCTGACTTTC

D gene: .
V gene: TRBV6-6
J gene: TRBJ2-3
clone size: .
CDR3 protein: CASSYSDTSTDTQYF
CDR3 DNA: TGTGCCAGCAGTTACTCTGATACTAGCACAGATACGCAGTATTTT

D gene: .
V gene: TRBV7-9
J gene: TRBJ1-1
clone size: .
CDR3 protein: CASSPTDNTEAFF
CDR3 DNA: TGTGCCAGCAGCCCGACAGACAACACTGAAGCTTTCTTT

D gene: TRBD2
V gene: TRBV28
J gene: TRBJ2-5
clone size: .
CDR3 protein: CASSFGSGGLETQYF
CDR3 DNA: TGTGCCAGCAGTTTCGGTAGCGGGGGGCTGGAGACCCAGTACTTC

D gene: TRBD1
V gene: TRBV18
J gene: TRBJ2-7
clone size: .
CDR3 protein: CASSPRDRGFYEQYF
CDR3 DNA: TGTGCCAGCTCACCAAGGGACAGGGGGTTCTACGAGCAGTACTTC

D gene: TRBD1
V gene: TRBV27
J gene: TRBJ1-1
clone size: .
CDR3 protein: CASNPGTGFGTEAFF
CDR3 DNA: TGTGCCAGCAATCCCGGGACAGGGTTCGGCACTGAAGCTTTCTTT

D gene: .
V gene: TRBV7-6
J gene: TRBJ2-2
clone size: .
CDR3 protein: CASSLAGGQTGELFF
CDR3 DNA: TGTGCCAGCAGCTTAGCGGGGGGGCAAACCGGGGAGCTGTTTTTT

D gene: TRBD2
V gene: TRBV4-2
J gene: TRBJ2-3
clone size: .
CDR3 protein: CASSQSTSGITDTQYF
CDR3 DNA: TGTGCCAGCAGCCAAAGCACTAGCGGGATCACAGATACGCAGTATTTT

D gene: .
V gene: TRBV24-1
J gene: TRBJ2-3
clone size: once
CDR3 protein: CATSDFQGADTQYF
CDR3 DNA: TGTGCCACCAGTGATTTTCAAGGGGCAGATACGCAGTATTTT

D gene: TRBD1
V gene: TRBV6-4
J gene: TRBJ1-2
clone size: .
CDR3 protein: CASRPGQDYGYTF
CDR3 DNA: TGTGCCAGCAGACCGGGACAGGACTATGGCTACACCTTC

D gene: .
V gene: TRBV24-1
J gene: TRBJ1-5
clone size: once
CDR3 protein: CATSLGSNQPQHF
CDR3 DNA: TGTGCCACCAGTCTTGGCAGCAATCAGCCCCAGCATTTT

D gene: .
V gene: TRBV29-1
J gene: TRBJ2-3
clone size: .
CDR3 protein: CSVETDSNTDTQYF
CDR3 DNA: TGCAGCGTTGAAACGGACAGCAACACAGATACGCAGTATTTT

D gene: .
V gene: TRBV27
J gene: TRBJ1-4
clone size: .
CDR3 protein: CASRQGGEKLFF
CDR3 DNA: TGTGCCAGCAGACAGGGCGGTGAAAAACTGTTTTTT

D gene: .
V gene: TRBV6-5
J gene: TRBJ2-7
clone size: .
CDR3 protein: CASSYSSTYEQYF
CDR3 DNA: TGTGCCAGCAGTTACTCCAGTACCTACGAGCAGTACTTC

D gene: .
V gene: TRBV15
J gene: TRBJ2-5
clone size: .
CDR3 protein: CATSGGSWPAAQYF
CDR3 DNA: TGTGCCACCAGCGGTGGTTCTTGGCCCGCGGCCCAGTACTTC

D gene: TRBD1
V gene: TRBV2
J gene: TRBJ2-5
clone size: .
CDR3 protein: CATPGGQGGETQYF
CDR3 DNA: TGTGCCACCCCCGGGGGACAGGGCGGTGAGACCCAGTACTTC

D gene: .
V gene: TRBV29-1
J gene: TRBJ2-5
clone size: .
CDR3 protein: CSASNRETQYF
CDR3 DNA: TGCAGCGCCAGCAACAGGGAGACCCAGTACTTC

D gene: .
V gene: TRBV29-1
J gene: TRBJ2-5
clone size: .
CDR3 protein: CSVRKRATGSETQYF
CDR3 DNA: TGCAGCGTTCGTAAGCGGGCCACCGGGTCGGAGACCCAGTACTTC

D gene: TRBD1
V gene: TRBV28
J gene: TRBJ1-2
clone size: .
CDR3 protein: CASRVAGGGYTF
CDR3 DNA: TGTGCCAGCAGAGTGGCAGGGGGTGGCTACACCTTC

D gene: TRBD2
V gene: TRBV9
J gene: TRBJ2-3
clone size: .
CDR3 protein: CASSVGTSGGTDTQYF
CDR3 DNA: TGTGCCAGCAGCGTAGGGACTAGCGGGGGCACAGATACGCAGTATTTT

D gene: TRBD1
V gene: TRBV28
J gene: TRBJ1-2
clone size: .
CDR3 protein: CASNSGTGGYGYTF
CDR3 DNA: TGTGCCAGCAATTCCGGGACAGGGGGGTATGGCTACACCTTC

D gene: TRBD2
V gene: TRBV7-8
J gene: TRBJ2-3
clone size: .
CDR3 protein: CASSSSVGLSGRSRATQYF
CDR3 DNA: TGTGCCAGCAGCTCGAGCGTAGGACTAAGCGGGAGGAGCCGGGCTACGCAGTATTTT

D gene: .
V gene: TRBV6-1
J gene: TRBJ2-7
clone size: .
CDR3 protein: CASSESQGGLNEQYF
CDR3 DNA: TGTGCCAGCAGTGAATCCCAGGGGGGTCTCAACGAGCAGTACTTC

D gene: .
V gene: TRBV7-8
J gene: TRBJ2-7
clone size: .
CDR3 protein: CASSYTEDTTYEQYF
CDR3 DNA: TGTGCCAGCAGTTACACAGAAGATACAACCTACGAGCAGTACTTC

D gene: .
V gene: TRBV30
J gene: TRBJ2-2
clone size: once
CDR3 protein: CAWTAANTGELFF
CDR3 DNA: TGTGCCTGGACGGCGGCGAACACCGGGGAGCTGTTTTTT

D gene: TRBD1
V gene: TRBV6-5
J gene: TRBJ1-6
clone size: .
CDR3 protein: CASSFTGTENSPLHF
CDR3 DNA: TGTGCCAGCAGCTTTACCGGGACAGAGAATTCACCCCTCCACTTT

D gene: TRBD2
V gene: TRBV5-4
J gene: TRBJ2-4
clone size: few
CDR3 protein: CASSPGGAKNIQYF
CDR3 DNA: TGTGCCAGCAGCCCGGGAGGGGCCAAAAACATTCAGTACTTC

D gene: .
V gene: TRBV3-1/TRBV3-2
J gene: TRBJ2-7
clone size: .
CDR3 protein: CASSQGQGFSYEQYF
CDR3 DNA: TGTGCCAGCAGCCAAGGTCAGGGGTTCTCCTACGAGCAGTACTTC

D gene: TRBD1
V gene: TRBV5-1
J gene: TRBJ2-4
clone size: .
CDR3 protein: CASSLAGTGTFEGIQYF
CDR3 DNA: TGCGCCAGCAGCTTGGCCGGGACAGGGACTTTCGAGGGCATTCAGTACTTC

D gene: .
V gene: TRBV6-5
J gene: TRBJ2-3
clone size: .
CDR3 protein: CASSRPRVETDTQYF
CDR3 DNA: TGTGCCAGCAGCAGACCTAGAGTTGAAACAGATACGCAGTATTTT

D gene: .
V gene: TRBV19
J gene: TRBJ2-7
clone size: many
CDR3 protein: CASSNGQTYEQYF
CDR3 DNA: TGTGCCAGTAGTAATGGACAGACCTACGAGCAGTACTTC

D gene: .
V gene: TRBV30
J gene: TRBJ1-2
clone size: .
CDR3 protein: CAWSISGEYGYTF
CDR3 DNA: TGTGCCTGGAGTATAAGTGGAGAATATGGCTACACCTTC

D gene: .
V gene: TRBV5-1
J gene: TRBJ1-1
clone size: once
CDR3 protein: CASSLDRMNTEAFF
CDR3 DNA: TGCGCCAGCAGCTTGGACAGGATGAACACTGAAGCTTTCTTT

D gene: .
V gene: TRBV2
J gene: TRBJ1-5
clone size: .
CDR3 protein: CASSGGYSNQPQHF
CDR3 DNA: TGTGCCAGCAGTGGGGGCTATAGCAATCAGCCCCAGCATTTT

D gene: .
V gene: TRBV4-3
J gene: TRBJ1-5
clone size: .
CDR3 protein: CASSQDRGASNQPQHF
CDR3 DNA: TGCGCCAGCAGCCAAGATCGGGGGGCTAGCAATCAGCCCCAGCATTTT

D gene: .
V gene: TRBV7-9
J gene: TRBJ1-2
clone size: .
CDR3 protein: CAVHGNYGYTF
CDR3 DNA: TGTGCCGTACATGGTAACTATGGCTACACCTTC

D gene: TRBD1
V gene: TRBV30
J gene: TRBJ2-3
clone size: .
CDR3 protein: CAWIKGQGAVQGVDTQYF
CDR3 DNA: TGTGCCTGGATCAAGGGACAGGGGGCCGTCCAAGGAGTAGATACGCAGTATTTT

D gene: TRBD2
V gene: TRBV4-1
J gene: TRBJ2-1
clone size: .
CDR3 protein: CASSQTPISGGALYNEQFF
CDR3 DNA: TGCGCCAGCAGCCAAACCCCCATTAGCGGGGGGGCACTGTACAATGAGCAGTTCTTC

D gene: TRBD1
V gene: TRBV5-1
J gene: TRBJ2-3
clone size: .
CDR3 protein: CASSPRTGNTDTQYF
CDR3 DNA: TGCGCCAGCAGCCCCCGGACAGGGAACACAGATACGCAGTATTTT

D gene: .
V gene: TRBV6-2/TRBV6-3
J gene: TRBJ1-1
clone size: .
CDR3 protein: CASSRQDSPRAFF
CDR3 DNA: TGTGCCAGCAGCCGCCAGGACTCCCCCCGGGCTTTCTTT